Each of the 10 T cell receptor beta chains below was sequenced from the same sample in a study of blood T cell repertoires in COVID-19. Sequencing was performed with immunoSEQ multiplex PCR; in TCRdb, only in-frame clones are kept and a portion is missing. The sample lists 50,000 to 70,000 clones; around two thirds were seen once. Sequenced material: PBMCs or T cells enriched from blood (not recorded which). Receptors were obtained from a woman between 55 and 75 years old who had been exposed to COVID-19.

CDR3: CASSLGGTDTDTQYF. CDR3 bases: TGTGCCAGCAGCTTAGGTGGGACTGACACAGATACGCAGTATTTT. V gene TRBV7-2 combines with J gene TRBJ2-3, with D tentatively TRBD2 (6 bases). The germline V gene encodes CDR1 SGHTA and CDR2 FQGNSA. Trimming took 1 base from V and 2 from J, leaving 10 bases between them. The CDR3 extends over 15 amino acids.

This rearrangement joins TRBV5-1 to TRBJ2-2; 9 positions agree with TRBD1. J gave up 4 bases and V 4 bases, and 8 bases lay outside the gene matches. CDR1 is SGHRS and CDR2 is YFSETQ in the germline V gene. The CDR3 covers 16 residues. The CDR3 nucleotides are TGCGCCAGCAGCCCGCCGGGACAGGGAGGCACCGGGGAGCTGTTTTTT. It specifies CASSPPGQGGTGELFF.

The CDR3 coding sequence is TGTGCCAGCAGCGTAGCCGGGGGTGGAGAGACCCAGTACTTC. Amino acids: CASSVAGGGETQYF. This rearrangement joins TRBV9 to TRBJ2-5, with D tentatively TRBD2 (6 bases). Germline V CDR1 and CDR2: SGDLS, YYNGEE. V gave up 0 bases and J gave up 4 bases, with 10 bases separating them. The length of the CDR3 is 14 residues. The full variable domain, with the rest looked up from reference TRBV9 and TRBJ2-5, is DSGVTQTPKHLITATGQRVTLRCSPRSGDLSVYWYQQSLDQGLQFLIQYYNGEERAKGNILERFSAQQFPDLHSELNLSSLELGDSALYFCASSVAGGGETQYFGPGTRLLVL.

In DNA form, the CDR3 reads TGTGCCACCAGCAGAAATGACAGGGGCGGAGAAAAACTGTTTTTT. It encodes CATSRNDRGGEKLFF. The gene calls are TRBV15 and TRBJ1-4; 8 bases line up with TRBD1. The CDR3 length is 15 residues. Germline V gene data show CDR1 as LNHNV and CDR2 as YYDKDF (reference sequence). The V segment lost 2 bases and the J segment 8 bases; nucleotides outside the gene matches: 7.

Only a few counts were recorded for this clone. The V and J genes are TRBV5-4 and TRBJ1-1; 7 nucleotides align to TRBD1. Trimming cost V 2 bases and J 7 bases; bases outside gene matches: 8. The germline CDR1 and CDR2 sequences are SGHNT and YYREEE (reference sequence). The CDR3 extends over 14 amino acids. CDR3 sequence (DNA): TGTGCCAGCAGCTTAATGACAGGGCCCCTTGAAGCTTTCTTT. Amino acids: CASSLMTGPLEAFF.

The chain employs TRBV6-1 and TRBJ1-2; D perhaps matches TRBD1 (6 bases). V lost 0 bases and J lost 8, with 16 bases in between. This CDR3 comprises 15 residues. CDR1 MNHNS and CDR2 SASEGT come from the germline V gene. The CDR3 loop is CASSEAPGDVDGYTF. DNA for the CDR3: TGTGCCAGCAGTGAAGCACCAGGGGATGTTGACGGCTACACCTTC.

The chain couples TRBV28 to TRBJ1-5; D remains ambiguous. The germline V gene encodes CDR1 MDHEN and CDR2 SYDVKM. V dropped 5 bases and J dropped 3 bases, with 5 bases sitting between them. This CDR3 is built from 12 residues. The CDR3 here is CASSAFNQPQHF. In DNA form, the CDR3 reads TGTGCCAGCAGTGCGTTCAATCAGCCCCAGCATTTT.

The chain combines TRBV10-3 with TRBJ2-2, with 14 positions matching TRBD2. The ends lost 0 bases at V and 0 bases at J; junction bases unmatched: 9. The CDR3 extends over 21 amino acids. Per the germline V gene, CDR1 is ENHRY and CDR2 is SYGVKD. CDR3 nucleotides: TGTGCCATCAGTGAGTCCTACCAGACTAGCGGGGGGGCCGCGAACACCGGGGAGCTGTTTTTT. As protein: CAISESYQTSGGAANTGELFF.

This clone was recorded many times. The genes are TRBV3-1 (or the pseudogene TRBV3-2) and TRBJ1-6; 7 nucleotides agree with TRBD1. V lost 3 bases and J lost 10; bases outside the gene matches: 12. In germline, CDR1 is LGHDT, CDR2 YNNKEL (reference sequence). There are 16 residues in the CDR3. The CDR3 nucleotides are TGTGCCAGCAGCCAGACAAGGCCGACAGGGAGCTCACCCCTCCACTTT. The encoded protein is CASSQTRPTGSSPLHF.

This clone was found once. The genes are TRBV15 and TRBJ2-3, with D hard to call. The ends were cut back, 4 bases at V and 6 bases at J, with 20 bases in the middle. Per the germline V gene, CDR1 is LNHNV and CDR2 is YYDKDF (reference sequence). The CDR3 is 16 residues long. DNA for the CDR3: TGTGCCACCAGCACAACCACTCCGTCGGTCCGGGATACGCAGTATTTT. Translating gives CATSTTTPSVRDTQYF.